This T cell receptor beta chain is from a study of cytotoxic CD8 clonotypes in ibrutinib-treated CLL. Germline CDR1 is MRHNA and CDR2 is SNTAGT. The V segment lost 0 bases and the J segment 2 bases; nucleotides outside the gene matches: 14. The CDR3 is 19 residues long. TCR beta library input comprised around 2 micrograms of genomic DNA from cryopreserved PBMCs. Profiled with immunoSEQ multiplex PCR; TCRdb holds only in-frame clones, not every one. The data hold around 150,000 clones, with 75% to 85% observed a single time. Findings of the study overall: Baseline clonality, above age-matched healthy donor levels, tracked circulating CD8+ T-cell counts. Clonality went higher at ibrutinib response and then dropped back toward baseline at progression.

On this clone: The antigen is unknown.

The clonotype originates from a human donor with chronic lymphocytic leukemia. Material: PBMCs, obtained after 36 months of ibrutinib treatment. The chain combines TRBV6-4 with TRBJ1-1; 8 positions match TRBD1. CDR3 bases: TGTGCCAGCAGTGACTCTCGGTGGATTGGGGACAGGTTCAACACTGAAGCTTTCTTT. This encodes CASSDSRWIGDRFNTEAFF.